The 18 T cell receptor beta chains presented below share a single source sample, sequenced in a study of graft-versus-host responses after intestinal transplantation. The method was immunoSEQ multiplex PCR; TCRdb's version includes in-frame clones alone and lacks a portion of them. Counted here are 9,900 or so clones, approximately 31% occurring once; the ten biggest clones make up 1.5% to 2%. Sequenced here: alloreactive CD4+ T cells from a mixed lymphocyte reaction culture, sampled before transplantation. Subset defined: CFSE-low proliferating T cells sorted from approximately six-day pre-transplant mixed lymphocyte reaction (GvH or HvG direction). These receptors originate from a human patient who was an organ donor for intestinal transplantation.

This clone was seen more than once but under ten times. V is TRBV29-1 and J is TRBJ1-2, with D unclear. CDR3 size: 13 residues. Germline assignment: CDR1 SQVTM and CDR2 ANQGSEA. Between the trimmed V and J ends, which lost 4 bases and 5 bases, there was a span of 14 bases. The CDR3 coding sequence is TGCAGCGTTGCCCCGGGGTTGGGTTATGGCTACACCTTC. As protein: CSVAPGLGYGYTF. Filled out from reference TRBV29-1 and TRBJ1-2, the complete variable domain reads SAVISQKPSRDICQRGTSLTIQCQVDSQVTMMFWYRQQPGQSLTLIATANQGSEATYESGFVIDKFPISRPNLTFSTLTVSNMSPEDSSIYLCSVAPGLGYGYTFGSGTRLTVV.

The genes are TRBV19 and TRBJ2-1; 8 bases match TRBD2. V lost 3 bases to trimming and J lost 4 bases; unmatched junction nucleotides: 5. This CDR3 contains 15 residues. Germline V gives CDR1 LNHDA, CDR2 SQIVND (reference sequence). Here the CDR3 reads CASSISGDLYNEQFF. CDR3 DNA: TGTGCCAGTAGTATTAGCGGGGACTTATACAATGAGCAGTTCTTC.

The CDR3 loop is CAWSSGTQNYGYTF. The CDR3, as DNA: TGTGCCTGGAGTTCCGGGACACAAAACTATGGCTACACCTTC. V usage is TRBV30 and J usage is TRBJ1-2, with TRBD1 as a possible D gene (6 bases). Looked up from germline, CDR1 is GTSNPN and CDR2 is SVGIG (reference sequence). Between the trimmed V and J ends, which lost 2 bases and 2 bases, there was a span of 12 bases. CDR3 length: 14 residues.

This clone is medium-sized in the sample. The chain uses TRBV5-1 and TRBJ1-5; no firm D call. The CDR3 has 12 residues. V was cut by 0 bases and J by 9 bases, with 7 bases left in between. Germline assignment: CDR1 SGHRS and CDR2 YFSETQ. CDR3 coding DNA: TGCGCCAGCAGCTTGGAGGGAGGGCCCCAGCATTTT. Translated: CASSLEGGPQHF.

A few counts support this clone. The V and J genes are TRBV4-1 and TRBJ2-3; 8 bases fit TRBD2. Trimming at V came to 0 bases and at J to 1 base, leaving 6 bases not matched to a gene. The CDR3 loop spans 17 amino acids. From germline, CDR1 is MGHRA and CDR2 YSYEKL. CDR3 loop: CASSQDRSGGGTDTQYF. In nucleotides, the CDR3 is TGCGCCAGCAGCCAAGATAGGTCGGGGGGGGGCACAGATACGCAGTATTTT.

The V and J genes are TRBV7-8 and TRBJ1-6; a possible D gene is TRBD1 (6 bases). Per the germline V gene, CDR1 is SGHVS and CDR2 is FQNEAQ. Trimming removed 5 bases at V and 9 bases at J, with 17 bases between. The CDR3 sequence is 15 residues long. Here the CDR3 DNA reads TGTGCCAGCAGCCCACAGGGAACGATTGGTTCACCCCTCCACTTT. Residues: CASSPQGTIGSPLHF.

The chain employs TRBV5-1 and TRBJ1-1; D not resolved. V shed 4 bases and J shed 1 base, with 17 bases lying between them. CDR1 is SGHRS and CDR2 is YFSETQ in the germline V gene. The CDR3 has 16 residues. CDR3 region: CASSHGRGIRNTEAFF. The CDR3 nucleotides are TGCGCCAGCAGCCATGGTCGGGGTATTAGGAACACTGAAGCTTTCTTT. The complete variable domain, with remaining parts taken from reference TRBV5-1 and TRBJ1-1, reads KAGVTQTPRYLIKTRGQQVTLSCSPISGHRSVSWYQQTPGQGLQFLFEYFSETQRNKGNFPGRFSGRQFSNSRSEMNVSTLELGDSALYLCASSHGRGIRNTEAFFGQGTRLTVV.

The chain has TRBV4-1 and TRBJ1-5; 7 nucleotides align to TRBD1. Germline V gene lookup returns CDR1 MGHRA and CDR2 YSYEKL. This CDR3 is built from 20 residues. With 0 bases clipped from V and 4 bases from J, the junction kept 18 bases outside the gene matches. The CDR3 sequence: CASSQDRQGVYWGPNQPQHF. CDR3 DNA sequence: TGCGCCAGCAGCCAAGATCGGCAGGGGGTGTACTGGGGTCCTAATCAGCCCCAGCATTTT.

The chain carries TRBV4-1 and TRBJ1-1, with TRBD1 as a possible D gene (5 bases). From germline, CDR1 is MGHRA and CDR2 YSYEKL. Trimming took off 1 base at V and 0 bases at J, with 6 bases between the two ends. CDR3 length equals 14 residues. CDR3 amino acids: CASSQAGMNTEAFF. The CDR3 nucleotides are TGCGCCAGCAGCCAAGCAGGGATGAACACTGAAGCTTTCTTT.

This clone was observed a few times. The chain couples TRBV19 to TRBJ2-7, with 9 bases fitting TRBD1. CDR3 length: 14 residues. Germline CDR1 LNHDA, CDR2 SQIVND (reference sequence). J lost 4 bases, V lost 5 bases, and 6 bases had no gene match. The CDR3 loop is CASSPDRGGYEQYF. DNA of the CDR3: TGTGCCAGTAGTCCGGACAGGGGTGGGTACGAGCAGTACTTC.

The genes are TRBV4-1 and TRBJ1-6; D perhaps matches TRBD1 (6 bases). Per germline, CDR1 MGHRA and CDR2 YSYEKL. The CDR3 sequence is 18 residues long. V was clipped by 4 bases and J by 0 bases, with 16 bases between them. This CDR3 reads CASSPGTSSSSYNSPLHF. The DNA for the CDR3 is TGCGCCAGCAGCCCCGGGACATCTTCCAGCTCCTATAATTCACCCCTCCACTTT.

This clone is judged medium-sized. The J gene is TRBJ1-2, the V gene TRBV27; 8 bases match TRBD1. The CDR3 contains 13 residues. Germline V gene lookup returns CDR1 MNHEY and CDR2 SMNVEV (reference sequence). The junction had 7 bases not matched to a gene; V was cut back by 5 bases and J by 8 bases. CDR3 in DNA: TGTGCCAGCAGTGGACAGGGATCGGGAGGCTACACCTTC. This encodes CASSGQGSGGYTF.

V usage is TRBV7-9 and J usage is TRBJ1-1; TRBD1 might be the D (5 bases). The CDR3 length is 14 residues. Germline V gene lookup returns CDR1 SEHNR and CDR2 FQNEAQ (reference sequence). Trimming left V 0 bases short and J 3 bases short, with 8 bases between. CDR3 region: CASSLALRDTEAFF. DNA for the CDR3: TGTGCCAGCAGCTTAGCCCTCAGGGACACTGAAGCTTTCTTT.

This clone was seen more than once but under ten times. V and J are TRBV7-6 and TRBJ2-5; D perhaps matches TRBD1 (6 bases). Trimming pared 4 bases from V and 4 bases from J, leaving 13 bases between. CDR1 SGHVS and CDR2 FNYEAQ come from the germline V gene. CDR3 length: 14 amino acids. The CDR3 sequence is CASSSAGVGETQYF. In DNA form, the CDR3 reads TGTGCCAGCAGCTCCGCAGGGGTCGGAGAGACCCAGTACTTC.

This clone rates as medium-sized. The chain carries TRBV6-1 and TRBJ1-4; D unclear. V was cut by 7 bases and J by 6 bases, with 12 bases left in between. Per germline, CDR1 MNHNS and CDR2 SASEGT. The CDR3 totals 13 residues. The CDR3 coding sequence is TGTGCCAGCATGGGCCCCTGGGATGAAAAACTGTTTTTT. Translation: CASMGPWDEKLFF.

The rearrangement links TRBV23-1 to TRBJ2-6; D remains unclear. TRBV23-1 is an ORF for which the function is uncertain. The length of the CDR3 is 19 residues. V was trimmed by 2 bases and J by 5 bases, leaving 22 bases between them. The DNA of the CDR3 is TGCGCCAGCAGTCAAAATTTACTACGCAACAAAAGTCGGGCCAACGTCCTGACTTTC. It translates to CASSQNLLRNKSRANVLTF.

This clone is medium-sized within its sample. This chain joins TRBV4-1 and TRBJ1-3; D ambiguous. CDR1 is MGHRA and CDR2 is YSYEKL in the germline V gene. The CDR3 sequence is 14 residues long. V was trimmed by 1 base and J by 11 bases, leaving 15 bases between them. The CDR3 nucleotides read TGCGCCAGCAGCCAAGTCCCAGGCGAATCCGCCATATATTTT. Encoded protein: CASSQVPGESAIYF.

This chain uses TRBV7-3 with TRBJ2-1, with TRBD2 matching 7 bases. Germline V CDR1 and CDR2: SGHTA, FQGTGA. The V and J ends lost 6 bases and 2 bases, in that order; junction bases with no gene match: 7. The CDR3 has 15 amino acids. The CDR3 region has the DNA TGTGCCAGCAGTTGGGCTAGCGGAACCTACAATGAGCAGTTCTTC. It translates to CASSWASGTYNEQFF.